This entry concerns a single TCR beta chain. The sample originates from a study of human CD8 memory T cell subsets. This CDR3 is 11 amino acids long. Per germline, CDR1 KGHDR and CDR2 SFDVKD. Researchers made TCR beta libraries via UMI-labeled 5' RACE. Original methodology: Each of the TCR beta libraries had somewhere between roughly 2,700 and 18,000 functional CDR3 beta clonotypes in it. TCRdb reanalyzed the 5' RACE reads and collapses them to one entry per CDR3 protein, without DNA. These V and J calls rely on TCRdb rather than the paper's analysis. The sample totals 8,500 to 10,000 distinct CDR3 sequences.

What was sequenced was CD8+ T cells from PBMCs. This chain connects TRBV24-1 to TRBJ2-7; lacking DNA, the TRBD1 call made by TCRdb goes unchecked. The receptor was derived from a human donor in good health. This CDR3 is CATGTAYEQYF.